These 9 T cell receptor beta chains originate from one sample sequenced in a study of cytomegalovirus exposure and HLA in healthy donors. Primers included in the PCR were 60 Vbeta and 13 Jbeta primers. Sequenced by immunoSEQ multiplex PCR; TCRdb stores in-frame clones only, minus some. The table has approximately 140,000 clones, under 85% seen once; the top ten hold roughly 6.3%. Sequenced sample: PBMCs. The receptors were gathered from a woman aged 40 to 50 in good health and CMV-seropositive.

This chain uses TRBV9 with TRBJ1-6; no clear D gene. The germline CDR1 and CDR2 sequences are SGDLS and YYNGEE. The ends were cut back, 0 bases at V and 7 bases at J, with 8 bases in the middle. The CDR3 is made up of 14 amino acids. CDR3 protein: CASSVEVRNSPLHF. In nucleotides, the CDR3 is TGTGCCAGCAGCGTAGAAGTCAGAAATTCACCCCTCCACTTT.

This clone was detected only once. V gene TRBV7-2 combines with J gene TRBJ1-6, with 7 bases fitting TRBD1. This CDR3 has 14 amino acids. The germline CDR1 and CDR2 sequences are SGHTA and FQGNSA. Trimming cost V 5 bases and J 10 bases; bases outside gene matches: 8. The CDR3 DNA follows: TGTGCCAGCAGCCTAGACAGGGAGGGCTCACCCCTCCACTTT. Amino acid sequence: CASSLDREGSPLHF.

Only one count was recorded for this clone. This chain connects TRBV5-1 to TRBJ1-1, with D unresolved. The CDR3 extends over 13 amino acids. Trimming removed 0 bases from V and 4 bases from J, with 7 bases in between. Germline V gene lookup returns CDR1 SGHRS and CDR2 YFSETQ. CDR3 nucleotides: TGCGCCAGCAGCTTGGCGCCGGGCACTGAAGCTTTCTTT. Translation gives CASSLAPGTEAFF.

The chain recombines TRBV19 with TRBJ1-1; D may be TRBD1 (6 bases). V shed 5 bases and J shed 7 bases, with 20 bases lying between them. The CDR3 consists of 15 residues. From germline, CDR1 is LNHDA and CDR2 SQIVND (reference sequence). The CDR3 sequence: CASSLRTAREGEAFF. Here the CDR3 DNA reads TGTGCCAGTAGTCTTCGGACAGCCCGGGAAGGTGAAGCTTTCTTT.

The chain has TRBV27 and TRBJ2-1; 10 nucleotides match TRBD2. J gave up 3 bases and V 5 bases, and 1 base lay outside the gene matches. The CDR3 loop spans 14 amino acids. Germline V gene data show CDR1 as MNHEY and CDR2 as SMNVEV (reference sequence). CDR3 in DNA: TGTGCCAGCAGTGTAGCGGGGGGCTACAATGAGCAGTTCTTC. This sequence encodes CASSVAGGYNEQFF.

This clone was observed a handful of times. The rearrangement uses TRBV7-3 and TRBJ2-5; TRBD1 is a possible D gene (5 bases). The CDR3 sequence is 13 residues long. Between the trimmed V and J ends, which lost 2 bases and 5 bases, there was a span of 9 bases. Germline V lookup: CDR1 SGHTA, CDR2 FQGTGA. The CDR3 spells CASSLGAWETQYF. In DNA form, the CDR3 reads TGTGCCAGCAGCTTAGGGGCCTGGGAGACCCAGTACTTC. The full variable domain, its missing parts supplied by reference TRBV7-3 and TRBJ2-5, is GAGVSQTPSNKVTEKGKYVELRCDPISGHTALYWYRQSLGQGPEFLIYFQGTGAADDSGLPNDRFFAVRPEGSVSTLKIQRTERGDSAVYLCASSLGAWETQYFGPGTRLLVL.

The chain carries TRBV7-9 and TRBJ2-1, with D possibly TRBD1 on 6 matching bases. Germline CDR1 reads SEHNR; CDR2 reads FQNEAQ (reference sequence). CDR3 length: 15 residues. V was pared by 3 bases and J by 0 bases, with 9 bases between. The CDR3: CASSFQGSSYNEQFF. The CDR3 DNA follows: TGTGCCAGCAGCTTCCAGGGGAGCTCCTACAATGAGCAGTTCTTC.

The rearrangement joins TRBV19 to TRBJ2-1; TRBD2 matches 11 bases. Germline-derived CDR1 and CDR2 are LNHDA and SQIVND (reference sequence). V dropped 5 bases and J dropped 4; count of bases not matched to a gene: 7. The CDR3 has 16 residues. The CDR3 nucleotides read TGTGCCAGTAGTTTTCTAGCGGGGGGTAGTTACAATGAGCAGTTCTTC. It specifies CASSFLAGGSYNEQFF.

This chain joins TRBV11-2 and TRBJ2-2, with 8 bases matching TRBD2. This CDR3 region has 14 residues. Germline loops: CDR1 SGHAT, CDR2 FQNNGV. J was trimmed by 6 bases and V by 5 bases; bases with no gene match: 5. CDR3 bases: TGTGCCAGCAGCCCCGGGGGGGTGTCCGGGGAGCTGTTTTTT. Encoded protein: CASSPGGVSGELFF.